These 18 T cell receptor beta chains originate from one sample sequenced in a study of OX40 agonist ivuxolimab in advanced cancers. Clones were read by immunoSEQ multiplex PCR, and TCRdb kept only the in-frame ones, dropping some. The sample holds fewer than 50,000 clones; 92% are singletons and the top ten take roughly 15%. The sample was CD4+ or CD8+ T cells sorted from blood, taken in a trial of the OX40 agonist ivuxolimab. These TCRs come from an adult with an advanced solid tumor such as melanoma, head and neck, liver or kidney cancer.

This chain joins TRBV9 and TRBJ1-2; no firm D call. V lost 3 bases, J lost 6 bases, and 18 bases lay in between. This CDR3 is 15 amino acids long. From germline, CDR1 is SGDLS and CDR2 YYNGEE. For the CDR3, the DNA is TGTGCCAGCAGCGGGCCGGGCGCAAATCTAAATGGCTACACCTTC. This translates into CASSGPGANLNGYTF.

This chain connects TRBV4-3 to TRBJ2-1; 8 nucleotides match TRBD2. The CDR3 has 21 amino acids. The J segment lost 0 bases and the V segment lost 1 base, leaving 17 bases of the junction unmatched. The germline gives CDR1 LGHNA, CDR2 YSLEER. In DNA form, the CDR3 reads TGCGCCAGCAGCCAAGCCTTTAGTAGCGGGGAATGGTTAAGCTCCTACAATGAGCAGTTCTTC. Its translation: CASSQAFSSGEWLSSYNEQFF.

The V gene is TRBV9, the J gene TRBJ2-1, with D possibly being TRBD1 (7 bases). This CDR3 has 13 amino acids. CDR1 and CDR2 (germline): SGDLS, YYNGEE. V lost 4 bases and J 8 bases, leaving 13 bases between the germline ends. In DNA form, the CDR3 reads TGTGCCAGCAGCCCCGGAGGGGGCCATGAGCAGTTCTTC. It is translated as CASSPGGGHEQFF.

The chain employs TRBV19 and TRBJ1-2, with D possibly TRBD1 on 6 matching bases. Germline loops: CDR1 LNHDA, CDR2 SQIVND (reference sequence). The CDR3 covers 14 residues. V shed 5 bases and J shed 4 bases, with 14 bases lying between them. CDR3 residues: CASSPQGSVYGYTF. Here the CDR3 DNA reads TGTGCCAGTAGTCCGCAGGGGTCTGTCTATGGCTACACCTTC.

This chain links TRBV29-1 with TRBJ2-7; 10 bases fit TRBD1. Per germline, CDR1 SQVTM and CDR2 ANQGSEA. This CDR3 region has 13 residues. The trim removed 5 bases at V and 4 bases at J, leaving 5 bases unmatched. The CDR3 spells CSVTGTGVYEQYF. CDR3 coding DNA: TGCAGCGTTACCGGGACAGGGGTTTACGAGCAGTACTTC.

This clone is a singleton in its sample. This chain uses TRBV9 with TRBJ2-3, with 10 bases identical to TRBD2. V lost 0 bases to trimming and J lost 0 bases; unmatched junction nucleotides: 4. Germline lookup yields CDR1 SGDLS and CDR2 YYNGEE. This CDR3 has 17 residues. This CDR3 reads CASSVARTSGSTDTQYF. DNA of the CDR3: TGTGCCAGCAGCGTAGCTCGGACTAGCGGAAGCACAGATACGCAGTATTTT.

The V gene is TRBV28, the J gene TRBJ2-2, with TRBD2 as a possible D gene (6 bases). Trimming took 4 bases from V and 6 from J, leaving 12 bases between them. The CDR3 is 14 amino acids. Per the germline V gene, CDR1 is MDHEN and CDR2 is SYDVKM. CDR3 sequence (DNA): TGTGCCAGCAGTTCCATTAGACTAGCCGGGGAGCTGTTTTTT. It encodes CASSSIRLAGELFF.

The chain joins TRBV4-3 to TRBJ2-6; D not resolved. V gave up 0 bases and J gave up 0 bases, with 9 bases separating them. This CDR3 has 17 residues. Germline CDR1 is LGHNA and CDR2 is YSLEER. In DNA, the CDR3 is TGCGCCAGCAGCCAAGATGGTGGGAACTCTGGGGCCAACGTCCTGACTTTC. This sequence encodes CASSQDGGNSGANVLTF.

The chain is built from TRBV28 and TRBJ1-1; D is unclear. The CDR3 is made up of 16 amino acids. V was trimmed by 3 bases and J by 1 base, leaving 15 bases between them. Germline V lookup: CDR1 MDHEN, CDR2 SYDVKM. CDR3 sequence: CASSFFWRESNTEAFF. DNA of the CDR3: TGTGCCAGCAGTTTTTTCTGGCGGGAATCGAACACTGAAGCTTTCTTT.

In DNA form, the CDR3 reads TGTGCCAGCAGCATGACAAGGGTGGCGAACACTGAAGCTTTCTTT. Its translation is CASSMTRVANTEAFF. The rearrangement links TRBV6-6 to TRBJ1-1; D remains unclear. This CDR3 has 15 residues. Trimming took off 6 bases at V and 1 base at J, with 15 bases between the two ends. Germline V gives CDR1 MNHNY, CDR2 SVGAGI (reference sequence).

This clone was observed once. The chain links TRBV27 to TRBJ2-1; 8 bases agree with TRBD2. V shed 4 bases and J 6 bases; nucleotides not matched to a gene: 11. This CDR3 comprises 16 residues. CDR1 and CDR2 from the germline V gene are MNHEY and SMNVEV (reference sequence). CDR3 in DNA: TGTGCCAGCAGTTCCGCGGGACTAGGACCGGGCAATGAGCAGTTCTTC. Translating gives CASSSAGLGPGNEQFF.

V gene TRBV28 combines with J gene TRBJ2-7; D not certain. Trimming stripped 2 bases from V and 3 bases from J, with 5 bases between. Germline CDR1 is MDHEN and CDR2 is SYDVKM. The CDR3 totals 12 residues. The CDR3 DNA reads TGTGCCAGCAGTTTAATAAGCTACGAGCAGTACTTC. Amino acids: CASSLISYEQYF. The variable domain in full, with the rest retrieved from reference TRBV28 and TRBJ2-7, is DVKVTQSSRYLVKRTGEKVFLECVQDMDHENMFWYRQDPGLGLRLIYFSYDVKMKEKGDIPEGYSVSREKKERFSLILESASTNQTSMYLCASSLISYEQYFGPGTRLTVT.

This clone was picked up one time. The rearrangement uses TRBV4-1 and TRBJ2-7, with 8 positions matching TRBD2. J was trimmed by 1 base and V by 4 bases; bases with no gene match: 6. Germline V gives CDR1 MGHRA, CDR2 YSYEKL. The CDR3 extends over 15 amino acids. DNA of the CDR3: TGCGCCAGCAGCCGAACGACTAGCGATTCCTACGAGCAGTACTTC. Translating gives CASSRTTSDSYEQYF.

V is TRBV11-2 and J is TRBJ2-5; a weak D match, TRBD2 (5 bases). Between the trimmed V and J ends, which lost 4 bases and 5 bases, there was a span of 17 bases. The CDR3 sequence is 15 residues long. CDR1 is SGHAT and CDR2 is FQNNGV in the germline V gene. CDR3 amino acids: CASSSWSGTGETQYF. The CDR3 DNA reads TGTGCCAGCAGCTCATGGAGCGGCACTGGGGAGACCCAGTACTTC.

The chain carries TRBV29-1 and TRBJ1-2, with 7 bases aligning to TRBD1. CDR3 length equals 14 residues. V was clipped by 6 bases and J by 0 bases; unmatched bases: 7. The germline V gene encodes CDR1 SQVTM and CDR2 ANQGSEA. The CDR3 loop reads CSVAGGTANYGYTF. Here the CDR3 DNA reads TGCAGCGTCGCCGGCGGGACAGCTAACTATGGCTACACCTTC.

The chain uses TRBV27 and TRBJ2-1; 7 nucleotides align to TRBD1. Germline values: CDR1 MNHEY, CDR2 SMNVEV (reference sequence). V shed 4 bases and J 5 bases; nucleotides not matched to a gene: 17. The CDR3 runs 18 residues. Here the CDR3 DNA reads TGTGCCAGCAGTTACGGGGCCTACGGGACAGAGCCTGACAATGAGCAGTTCTTC. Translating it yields CASSYGAYGTEPDNEQFF.

For the CDR3, the DNA is TGTGCCAGCAGACCGCCGCTTCCGGAGCAGTTCTTC. Amino acids: CASRPPLPEQFF. The gene calls are TRBV2 and TRBJ2-1; D remains ambiguous. The germline V and J ends were trimmed by 6 bases and 10 bases, with 13 bases remaining between them. CDR3 length: 12 residues. CDR1 is SNHLY and CDR2 is FYNNEI in the germline V gene.

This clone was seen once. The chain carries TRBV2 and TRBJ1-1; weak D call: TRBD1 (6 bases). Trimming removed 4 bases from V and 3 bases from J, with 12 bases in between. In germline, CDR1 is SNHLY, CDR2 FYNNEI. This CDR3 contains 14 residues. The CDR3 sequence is CASSVWGQDTEAFF. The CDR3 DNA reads TGTGCCAGCAGTGTTTGGGGGCAGGACACTGAAGCTTTCTTT.